This T cell receptor (beta chain) was identified during a study of T cells in Graves' hyperthyroidism and ophthalmopathy. The CDR3 covers 14 residues. V dropped 6 bases and J dropped 4; count of bases not matched to a gene: 8. Per the germline V gene, CDR1 is LGHDT and CDR2 is YNNKEL (reference sequence). Hyperthyroidism in the patients, aged 18 to 65, was newly diagnosed and under 2 months in duration. This clonotype was counted ten times or more. Using RNA transcripts as the source, TCR beta CDR3 regions were amplified. In the first-round RT-PCR of the TCR CDR3, the HTBI primer set was used. TCRdb used MiXCR to reprocess the multiplex PCR reads, holding one entry per CDR3 protein. The data hold a few hundred thousand distinct CDR3 sequences, with around an eighth observed a single time.

Sequenced material: blood. The chain carries TRBV3-1 and TRBJ1-1; 7 bases line up with TRBD1. The TCR was taken from a man aged 30 to 39 with Graves' hyperthyroidism that later progressed to Graves' ophthalmopathy. DNA of the CDR3: TGTGCCAGCAGGCCCAACCAGGGGGGCACTGAAGCTTTCTTT. Amino acid sequence: CASRPNQGGTEAFF.